This T cell receptor beta chain derives from a study of blood T cell repertoires in COVID-19. Across the study: PBMCs, B-cell-depleted T cells, or T cells were the source of the cDNA or gDNA that made up the material.

In the original workflow: Counts of nucleated cells, estimated from reference gene primer amplification, were obtained. Data came from immunoSEQ multiplex PCR; TCRdb stores just in-frame clones and leaves some out. V, J and clone size were drawn from that table, and D and trimming were deduced from the DNA. The table shows some 65,000 clones, with approximately 93% occurring only once. V was clipped by 6 bases and J by 6 bases; unmatched bases: 13. This CDR3 contains 17 residues. Germline V gene lookup returns CDR1 KGHSH and CDR2 LQKENI. The source is a man between 65 and 85 years old with active COVID-19. The specimen sequenced was peripheral blood. This chain links TRBV18 with TRBJ2-1; 11 nucleotides match TRBD2. CDR3 bases: TGTGCCAGCTCCCGCGGGTTGGGACTAGCGGTGGGCAATGAGCAGTTCTTC. The encoded protein is CASSRGLGLAVGNEQFF.